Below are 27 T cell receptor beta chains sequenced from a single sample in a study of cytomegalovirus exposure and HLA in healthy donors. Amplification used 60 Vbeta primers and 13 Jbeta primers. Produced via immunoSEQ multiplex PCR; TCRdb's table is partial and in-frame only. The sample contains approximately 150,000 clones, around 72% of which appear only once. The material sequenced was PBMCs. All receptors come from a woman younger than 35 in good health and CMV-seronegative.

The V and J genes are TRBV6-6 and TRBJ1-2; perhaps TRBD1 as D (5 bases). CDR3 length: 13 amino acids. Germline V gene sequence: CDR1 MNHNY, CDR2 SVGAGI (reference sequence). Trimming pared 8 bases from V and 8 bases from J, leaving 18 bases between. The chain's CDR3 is CASAPAGGGGYTF. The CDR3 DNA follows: TGTGCCAGCGCCCCCGCGGGGGGAGGCGGCTACACCTTC.

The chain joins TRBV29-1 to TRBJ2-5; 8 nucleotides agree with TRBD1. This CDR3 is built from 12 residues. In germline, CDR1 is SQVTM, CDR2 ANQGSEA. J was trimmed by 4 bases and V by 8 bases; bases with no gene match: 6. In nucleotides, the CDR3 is TGCAGCTTACGGACAGGGAGAGAGACCCAGTACTTC. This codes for CSLRTGRETQYF.

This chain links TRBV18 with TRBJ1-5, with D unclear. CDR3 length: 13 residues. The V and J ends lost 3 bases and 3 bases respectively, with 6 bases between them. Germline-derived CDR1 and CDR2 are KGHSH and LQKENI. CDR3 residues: CASSPSSNQPQHF. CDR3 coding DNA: TGTGCCAGCTCACCGTCTTCCAATCAGCCCCAGCATTTT.

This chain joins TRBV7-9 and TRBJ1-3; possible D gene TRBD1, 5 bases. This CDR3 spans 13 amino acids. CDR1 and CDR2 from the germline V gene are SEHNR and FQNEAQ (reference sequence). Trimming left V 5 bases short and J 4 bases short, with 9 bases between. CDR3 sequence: CASSPGSGNTIYF. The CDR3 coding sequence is TGTGCCAGCAGCCCAGGGTCGGGAAACACCATATATTTT.

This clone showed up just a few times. Written as DNA, the CDR3 is TGTGCCCGAGGACTAGCGGGGTCTTCCTACGAGCAGTACTTC. Amino acid sequence: CARGLAGSSYEQYF. The chain recombines TRBV5-4 with TRBJ2-7; TRBD2 agrees at 12 bases. J was trimmed by 1 base and V by 10 bases; bases with no gene match: 6. CDR1 is SGHNT, CDR2 YYREEE, per germline (reference sequence). The CDR3 contains 14 residues.

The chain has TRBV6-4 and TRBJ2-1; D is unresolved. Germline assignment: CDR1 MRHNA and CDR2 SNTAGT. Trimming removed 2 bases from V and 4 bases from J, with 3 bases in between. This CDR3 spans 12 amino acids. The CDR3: CASSDLYNEQFF. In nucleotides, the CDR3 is TGTGCCAGCAGTGACCTTTACAATGAGCAGTTCTTC.

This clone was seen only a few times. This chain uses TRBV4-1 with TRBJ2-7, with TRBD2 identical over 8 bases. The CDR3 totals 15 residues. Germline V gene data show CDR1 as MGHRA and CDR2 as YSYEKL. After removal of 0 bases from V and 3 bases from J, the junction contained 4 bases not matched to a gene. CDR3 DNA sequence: TGCGCCAGCAGCCAAGATACGGGAGGGGGCTACGAGCAGTACTTC. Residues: CASSQDTGGGYEQYF.

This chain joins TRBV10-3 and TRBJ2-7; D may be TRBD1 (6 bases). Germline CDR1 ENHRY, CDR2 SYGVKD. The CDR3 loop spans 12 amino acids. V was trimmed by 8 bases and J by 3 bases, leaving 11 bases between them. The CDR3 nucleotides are TGTGCCATCGGAAACAGGGTCTACGAGCAGTACTTC. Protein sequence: CAIGNRVYEQYF.

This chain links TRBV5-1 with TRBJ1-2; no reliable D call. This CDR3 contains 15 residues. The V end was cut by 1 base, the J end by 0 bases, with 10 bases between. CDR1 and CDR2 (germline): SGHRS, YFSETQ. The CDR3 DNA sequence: TGCGCCAGCAGCTTGATCGTCGGGACTAACTATGGCTACACCTTC. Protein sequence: CASSLIVGTNYGYTF.

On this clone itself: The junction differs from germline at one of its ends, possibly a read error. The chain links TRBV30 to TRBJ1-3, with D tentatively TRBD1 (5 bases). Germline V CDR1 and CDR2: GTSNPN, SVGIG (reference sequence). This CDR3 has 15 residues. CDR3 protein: CAWSVPRGAGNAIYF. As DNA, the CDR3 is TGTGCCTGGAGTGTTCCAAGGGGTGCTGGAAACGCCATATATTTT.

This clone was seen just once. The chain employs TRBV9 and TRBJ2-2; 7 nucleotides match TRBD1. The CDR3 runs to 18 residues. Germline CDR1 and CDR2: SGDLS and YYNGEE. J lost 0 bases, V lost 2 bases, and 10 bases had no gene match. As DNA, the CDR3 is TGTGCCAGCAGCGTGGACAGGACCCTACTCGCGAACACCGGGGAGCTGTTTTTT. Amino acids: CASSVDRTLLANTGELFF.

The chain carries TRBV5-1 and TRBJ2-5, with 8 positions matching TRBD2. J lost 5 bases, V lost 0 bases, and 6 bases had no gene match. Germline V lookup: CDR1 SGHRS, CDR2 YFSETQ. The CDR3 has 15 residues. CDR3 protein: CASSLVGGRRETQYF. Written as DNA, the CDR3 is TGCGCCAGCAGCTTGGTCGGCGGGAGGAGGGAGACCCAGTACTTC.

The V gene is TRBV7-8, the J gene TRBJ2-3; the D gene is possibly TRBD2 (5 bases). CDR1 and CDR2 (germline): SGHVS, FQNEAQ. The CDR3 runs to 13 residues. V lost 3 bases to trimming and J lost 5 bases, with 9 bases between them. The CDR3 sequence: CASSLDSQDTQYF. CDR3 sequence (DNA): TGTGCCAGCAGCTTGGACTCCCAAGATACGCAGTATTTT.

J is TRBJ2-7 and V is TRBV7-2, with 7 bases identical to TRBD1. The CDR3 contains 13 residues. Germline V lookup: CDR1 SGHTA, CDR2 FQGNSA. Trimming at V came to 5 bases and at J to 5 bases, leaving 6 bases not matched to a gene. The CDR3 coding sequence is TGTGCCAGCAGCCGCGTACAGGGGAACGAGCAGTACTTC. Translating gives CASSRVQGNEQYF.

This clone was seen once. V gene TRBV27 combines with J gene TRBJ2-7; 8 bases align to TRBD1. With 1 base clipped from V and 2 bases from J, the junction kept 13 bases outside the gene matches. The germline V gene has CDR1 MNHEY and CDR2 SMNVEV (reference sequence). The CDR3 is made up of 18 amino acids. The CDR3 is CASSLLSLGQANPYEQYF. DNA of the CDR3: TGTGCCAGCAGTTTATTAAGTCTGGGACAGGCAAACCCCTACGAGCAGTACTTC.

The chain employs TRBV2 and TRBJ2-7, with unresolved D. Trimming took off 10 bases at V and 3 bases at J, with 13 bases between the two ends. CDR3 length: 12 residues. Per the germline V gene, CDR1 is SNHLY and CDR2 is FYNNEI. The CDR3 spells CATRLTFYEQYF. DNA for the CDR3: TGTGCCACCCGACTGACCTTCTACGAGCAGTACTTC.

The CDR3 loop reads CSVERQGAYEQYF. The CDR3 DNA is TGCAGCGTTGAAAGGCAGGGGGCCTACGAGCAGTACTTC. This chain uses TRBV29-1 with TRBJ2-7; 7 positions agree with TRBD1. V lost 2 bases and J lost 2; bases outside the gene matches: 3. Germline lookup yields CDR1 SQVTM and CDR2 ANQGSEA. CDR3 length: 13 amino acids.

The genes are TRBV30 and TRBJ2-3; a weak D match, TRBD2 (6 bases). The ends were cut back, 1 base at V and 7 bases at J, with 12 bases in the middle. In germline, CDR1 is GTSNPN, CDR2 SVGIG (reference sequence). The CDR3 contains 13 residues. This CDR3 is CAWSDLAINTQYF. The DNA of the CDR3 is TGTGCCTGGAGTGACCTAGCGATAAATACGCAGTATTTT.

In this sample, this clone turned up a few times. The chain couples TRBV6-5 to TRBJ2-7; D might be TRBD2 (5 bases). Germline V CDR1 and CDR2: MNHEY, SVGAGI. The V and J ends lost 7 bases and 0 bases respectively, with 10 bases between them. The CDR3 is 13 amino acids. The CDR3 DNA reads TGTGCCAGCATAGCGCCTGCCTCCTACGAGCAGTACTTC. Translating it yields CASIAPASYEQYF.

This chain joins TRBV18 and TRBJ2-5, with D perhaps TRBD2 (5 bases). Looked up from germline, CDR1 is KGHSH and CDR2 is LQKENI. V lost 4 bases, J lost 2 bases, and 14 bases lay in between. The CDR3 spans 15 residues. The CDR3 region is CASSLRGEAQETQYF. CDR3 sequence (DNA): TGTGCCAGCTCACTCCGGGGAGAGGCGCAAGAGACCCAGTACTTC.

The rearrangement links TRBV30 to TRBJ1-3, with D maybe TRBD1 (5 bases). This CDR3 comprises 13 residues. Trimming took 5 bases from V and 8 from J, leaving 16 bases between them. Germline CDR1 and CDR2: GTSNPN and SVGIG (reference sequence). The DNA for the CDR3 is TGTGCCTGGGGACCCCCGACAGACGACACCATATATTTT. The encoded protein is CAWGPPTDDTIYF.

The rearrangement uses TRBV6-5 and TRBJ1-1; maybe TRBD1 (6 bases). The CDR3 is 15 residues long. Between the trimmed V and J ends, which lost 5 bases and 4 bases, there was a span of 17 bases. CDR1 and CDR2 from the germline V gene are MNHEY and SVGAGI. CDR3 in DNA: TGTGCCAGCAGTCTAACAGGGCTTTGGGGCACTGAAGCTTTCTTT. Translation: CASSLTGLWGTEAFF.

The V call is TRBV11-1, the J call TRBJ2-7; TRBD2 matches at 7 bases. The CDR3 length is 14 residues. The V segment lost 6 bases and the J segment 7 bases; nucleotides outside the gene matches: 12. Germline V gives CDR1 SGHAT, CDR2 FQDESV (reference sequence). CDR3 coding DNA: TGTGCCAGCAGTCCAGGCCGGCGCGGGAGAGAGCAGTACTTC. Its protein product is CASSPGRRGREQYF. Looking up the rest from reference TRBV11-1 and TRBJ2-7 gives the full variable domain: EAEVAQSPRYKITEKSQAVAFWCDPISGHATLYWYRQILGQGPELLVQFQDESVVDDSQLPKDRFSAERLKGVDSTLKIQPAELGDSAMYLCASSPGRRGREQYFGPGTRLTVT.

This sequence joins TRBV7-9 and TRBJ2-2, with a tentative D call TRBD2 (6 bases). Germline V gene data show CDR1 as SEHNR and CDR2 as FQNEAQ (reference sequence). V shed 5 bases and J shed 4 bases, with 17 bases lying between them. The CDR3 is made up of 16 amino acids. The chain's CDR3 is CASSLDGSRRTGELFF. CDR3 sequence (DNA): TGTGCCAGCAGCCTAGACGGGAGCCGTCGCACCGGGGAGCTGTTTTTT.

The CDR3, as DNA: TGTGCCAGTAGCTCCCGTGGGACAGGGGAAAGGGGGCAGTACTTC. Translation gives CASSSRGTGERGQYF. This chain joins TRBV19 and TRBJ2-7, with 10 nucleotides matching TRBD1. Germline CDR1 reads LNHDA; CDR2 reads SQIVND (reference sequence). Trimming took 6 bases from V and 9 from J; bases not matched to a gene: 14. The CDR3 loop spans 15 amino acids.

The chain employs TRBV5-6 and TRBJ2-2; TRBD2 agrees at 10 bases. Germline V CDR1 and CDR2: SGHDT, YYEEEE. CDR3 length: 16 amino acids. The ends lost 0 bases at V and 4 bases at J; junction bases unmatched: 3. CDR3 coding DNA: TGTGCCAGCAGCTTGGGGCTAGCGGGAGTCACCGGGGAGCTGTTTTTT. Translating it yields CASSLGLAGVTGELFF.

The CDR3 DNA sequence: TGTGCCAGCAGTTACTCAACAGGGTCTACCTATGGCTACACCTTC. Translation gives CASSYSTGSTYGYTF. V usage is TRBV6-6 and J usage is TRBJ1-2, with a possible D match to TRBD1 (6 bases). The V end lost 0 bases, the J end lost 4 bases, and 12 bases lay between the germline ends. Germline CDR1 and CDR2: MNHNY and SVGAGI (reference sequence). The CDR3 is 15 residues long.